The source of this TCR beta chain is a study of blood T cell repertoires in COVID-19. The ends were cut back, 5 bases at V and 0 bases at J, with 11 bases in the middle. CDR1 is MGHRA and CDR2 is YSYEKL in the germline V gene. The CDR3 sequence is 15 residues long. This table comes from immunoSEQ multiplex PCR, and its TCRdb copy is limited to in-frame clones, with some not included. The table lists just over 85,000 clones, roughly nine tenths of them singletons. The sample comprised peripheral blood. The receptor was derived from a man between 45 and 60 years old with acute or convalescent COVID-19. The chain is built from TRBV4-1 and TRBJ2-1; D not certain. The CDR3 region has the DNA TGCGCCAGCAGCTTTACATTTGCCTCCTACAATGAGCAGTTCTTC. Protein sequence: CASSFTFASYNEQFF.